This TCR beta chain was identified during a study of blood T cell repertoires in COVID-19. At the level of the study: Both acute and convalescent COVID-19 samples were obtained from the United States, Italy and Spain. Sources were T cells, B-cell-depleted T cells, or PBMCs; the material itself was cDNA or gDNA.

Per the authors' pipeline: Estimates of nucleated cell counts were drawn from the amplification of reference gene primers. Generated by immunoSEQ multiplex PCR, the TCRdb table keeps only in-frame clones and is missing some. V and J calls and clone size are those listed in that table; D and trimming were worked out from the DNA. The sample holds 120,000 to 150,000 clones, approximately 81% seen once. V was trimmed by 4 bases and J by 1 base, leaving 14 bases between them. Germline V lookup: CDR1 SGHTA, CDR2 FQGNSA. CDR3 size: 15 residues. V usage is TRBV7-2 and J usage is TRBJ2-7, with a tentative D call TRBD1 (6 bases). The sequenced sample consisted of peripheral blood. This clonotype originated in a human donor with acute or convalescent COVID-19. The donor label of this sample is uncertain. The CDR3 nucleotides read TGTGCCAGCAGCTACGACCGGGACATTTCCTACGAGCAGTACTTC. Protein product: CASSYDRDISYEQYF.